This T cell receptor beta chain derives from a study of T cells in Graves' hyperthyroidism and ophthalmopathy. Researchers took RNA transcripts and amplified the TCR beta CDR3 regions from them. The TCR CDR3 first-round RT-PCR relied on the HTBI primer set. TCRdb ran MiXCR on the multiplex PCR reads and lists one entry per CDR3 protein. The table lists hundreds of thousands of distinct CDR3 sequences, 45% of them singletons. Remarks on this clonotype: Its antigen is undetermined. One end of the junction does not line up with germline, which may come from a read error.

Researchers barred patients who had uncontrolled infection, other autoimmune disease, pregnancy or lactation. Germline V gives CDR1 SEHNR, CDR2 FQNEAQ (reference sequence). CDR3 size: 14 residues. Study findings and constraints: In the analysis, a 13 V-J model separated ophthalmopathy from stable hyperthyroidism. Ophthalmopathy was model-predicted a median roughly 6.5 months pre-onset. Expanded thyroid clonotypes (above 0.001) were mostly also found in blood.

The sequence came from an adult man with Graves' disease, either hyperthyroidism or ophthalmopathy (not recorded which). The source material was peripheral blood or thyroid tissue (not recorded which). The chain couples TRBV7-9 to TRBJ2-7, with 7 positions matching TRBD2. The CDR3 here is CASSLEWTSDERYF. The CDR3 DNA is TGTGCCAGCAGCTTAGAGTGGACTAGTGACGAGCGGTACTTC.